The T cell receptor (beta chain) under discussion was sequenced for a study of T cells after yellow fever vaccination. Study observations and caveats: Weaker overall was a secondary response that nonetheless peaked faster, on day 5 versus 15.

This CDR3 is 15 amino acids long. The trim removed 4 bases at V and 8 bases at J, leaving 8 bases unmatched. The V gene's germline CDR1 is SGHRS and CDR2 YFSETQ. TCRdb re-called the 5' RACE reads with MiXCR, one entry per CDR3 protein. The table shows hundreds of thousands of distinct CDR3 sequences, with under 15% occurring only once. Comments on this clonotype: Its antigen is still unknown.

Source: CD4+ T cells sorted from PBMCs, taken 15 days after the yellow fever booster vaccination. The chain links TRBV5-1 to TRBJ2-2, with 10 bases that match TRBD1. The receptor was derived from a man aged 18 to 29 who received the YFV17D yellow fever vaccine. Here the CDR3 DNA reads TGCGCCAGCAGCGTCCGGGACAGGGGAGCGGGGGAGCTGTTTTTT. It codes for CASSVRDRGAGELFF.